These 4 T cell receptor beta chains were sequenced from one sample in a study of T-cell reconstitution after alpha-beta-depleted transplantation in children. Researchers prepared the TCRbeta library using unique molecular identifiers, the study reports. TCRdb reanalysed the PCR reads using MiXCR and keeps one entry per CDR3 protein. The sample has roughly 670,000 distinct CDR3 sequences; roughly 13% are singletons. This material consisted of PBMCs, taken before TCRalphabeta/CD19-depleted stem cell transplant. The receptors derive from a girl aged 2-10 years with congenital amegakaryocytic thrombocytopenia, due to receive a stem cell transplant.

This clonotype was seen a few times. The CDR3 DNA sequence: TGCAGCGTTGAAGGCCAAGAGGGGACAGGGGGTATAAGTGGGCACTACGAGCAGTACTTC. It is translated as CSVEGQEGTGGISGHYEQYF. This chain links TRBV29-1 with TRBJ2-7; 11 bases match TRBD1. Germline V gene lookup returns CDR1 SQVTM and CDR2 ANQGSEA. With 1 base clipped from V and 3 bases from J, the junction kept 20 bases outside the gene matches. The length of the CDR3 is 20 residues.

This clonotype was seen repeatedly, ten times or more. The chain joins TRBV11-1 to TRBJ1-1; D remains unclear. Trimming removed 4 bases at V and 2 bases at J, with 11 bases between. CDR3 length equals 14 residues. Germline CDR1 is SGHAT and CDR2 is FQDESV (reference sequence). CDR3 loop: CASSYTDGNTEAFF. The CDR3 DNA reads TGTGCCAGCAGCTATACGGACGGTAACACTGAAGCTTTCTTT.

In its sample, this clonotype was seen many times. The chain employs TRBV27 and TRBJ2-1, with a tentative D call TRBD2 (5 bases). Germline V gives CDR1 MNHEY, CDR2 SMNVEV (reference sequence). This CDR3 contains 14 residues. Trimming pared 3 bases from V and 7 bases from J, leaving 13 bases between. The CDR3 protein is CASSLGSGNNEQFF. Written as DNA, the CDR3 is TGTGCCAGCAGTTTGGGCAGCGGCAATAATGAGCAGTTCTTC.

This clonotype was seen ten or more times. The chain recombines TRBV12-3 or TRBV12-4 with TRBJ1-2; no clear D gene. V lost 2 bases and J lost 1, with 14 bases in between. This CDR3 region has 16 residues. The DNA for the CDR3 is TGTGCCAGCAGTTTACGAATCCGGGTCAGTAACTATGGCTACACCTTC. Its protein product is CASSLRIRVSNYGYTF.